These T cell receptor beta chains were read from a single sample in a study of T cell repertoires in cytomegalovirus infection. TCRdb fed the reads into MiXCR, producing one record per CDR3 protein. The sample carries roughly 760,000 distinct CDR3 sequences, about 40% recorded once. Sample: PBMCs. These TCRs come from a human donor in good health (CMV status not recorded). Some clones in this sample may be carry-over from other donors' samples. CDR3s include the opening cysteine and the closing phenylalanine or tryptophan. Each record gives: V gene, D gene, clone size, J gene, CDR3 DNA, CDR3 protein. A D gene is named only where the DNA matches it firmly. Size values are once, few and many counts, or a class for expanded clones, and some rows have none.

>TRBV11-1|NA|NA|TRBJ1-2
TGTGCCAGCAGCTTACAGGTGGACTATGGCTACACCTTC
CASSLQVDYGYTF
>TRBV27|NA|NA|TRBJ2-7
TGTGCCAGCAGTTCATTGGACCGAACCTCATCCTCCTACGAGCAGTACTTC
CASSSLDRTSSSYEQYF
>TRBV6-6|NA|NA|TRBJ2-3
TGTGCCAGCATCTCAGGCGGGGCACCTCCAGATACGCAGTATTTT
CASISGGAPPDTQYF
>TRBV28|NA|NA|TRBJ2-7
TGTGCCAGCAGTATTTATAACGAGCAGTACTTC
CASSIYNEQYF
>TRBV4-1|TRBD1|NA|TRBJ2-3
TGCGCCAGCAGCCAACGGGACAGGTACACAGATACGCAGTATTTT
CASSQRDRYTDTQYF
>TRBV19|NA|few|TRBJ1-1
TGTGCCAGTAGTATAGCCGGATCAGAAGCTTTCTTT
CASSIAGSEAFF
>TRBV25-1|NA|NA|TRBJ1-6
TGTGCCAGCAGTGATCTCGGAGCTGTCCTTTCACCCCTCCACTTT
CASSDLGAVLSPLHF
>TRBV7-4|NA|NA|TRBJ2-7
TGTGCAAGCAGCTTAGACCATCAGTTGAATTCTTACGAGCAGTACTTC
CASSLDHQLNSYEQYF
>TRBV7-2|TRBD2|many|TRBJ2-7
TGTGCCAGCAGCTTAAGGACTAGCGGGGGGGCGTCCTACGAGCAGTACTTC
CASSLRTSGGASYEQYF
>TRBV6-6|NA|NA|TRBJ1-5
TGTGCCAGCAGCTCGGACCTTTATAGCAATCAGCCCCAGCATTTT
CASSSDLYSNQPQHF
>TRBV14|NA|NA|TRBJ2-3
TGTGCCAGCAGCATGCCTCGTCACAGGGACCACACAGATACGCAGTATTTT
CASSMPRHRDHTDTQYF
>TRBV5-1|TRBD1|NA|TRBJ1-1
TGCGCCAGCAGCTTATGGACAGGGTTATCGTGGGAAGCTTTCTTT
CASSLWTGLSWEAFF
>TRBV6-8|NA|NA|TRBJ1-4
TGTGCCAGCAGCCCCACCCTTGACTCGGACGGGGAAAAACTGTTTTTT
CASSPTLDSDGEKLFF
>TRBV27|TRBD1|few|TRBJ1-1
TGTGCCAGCAGTTTATCCCTTTACAGGGGGCGCGGGGCTGAAGCTTTCTTT
CASSLSLYRGRGAEAFF
>TRBV5-8|NA|NA|TRBJ1-6
TGTGCCAGCAGCTTTGGGGAAAGCTCCTATAATTCACCCCTCCACTTT
CASSFGESSYNSPLHF
>TRBV7-2|NA|many|TRBJ1-2
TGTGCCAGCAGCTTAGACAGGGCAGGAACTTATGGCTACACCTTC
CASSLDRAGTYGYTF
>TRBV6-1|NA|many|TRBJ1-5
TGTGCCAGCAGTCCCGACAGGAGCGGCAATCAGCCCCAGCATTTT
CASSPDRSGNQPQHF
>TRBV5-1|TRBD1|NA|TRBJ2-2
TGCGCCACTTATCAACCGGGACAGACCCGGGCCGGGGAGCTGTTTTTT
CATYQPGQTRAGELFF
>TRBV20-1|TRBD2|NA|TRBJ2-7
TGCAGTGCTAGAGATGTTTTAGGACTAGCGGGGCCTAGCTCCTACGAGCAGTACTTC
CSARDVLGLAGPSSYEQYF
>TRBV11-3|TRBD1|few|TRBJ2-5
TGTGCCAGCAGCTTAGTGGGACAGGCGGGAGAGACCCAGTACTTC
CASSLVGQAGETQYF
>TRBV29-1|NA|NA|TRBJ1-1
TGCAGCGTTGATACGTCGGGAATGAACACTGAAGCTTTCTTT
CSVDTSGMNTEAFF
>TRBV7-8|NA|NA|TRBJ1-5
TGTGCCAGCAGCTTAGTTAGGGCGAGTAGCAATCAGCCCCAGCATTTT
CASSLVRASSNQPQHF
>TRBV6-1|TRBD2|NA|TRBJ2-1
TGTGCCAGCGTCCCATTAGCGGGGGCCCAGGGGGAGCAGTTCTTC
CASVPLAGAQGEQFF
>TRBV12-5|TRBD2|NA|TRBJ2-2
TGTGCTAGTGGTTTGGGACTAGCGGGGGTCGAAGACACCGGGGAGCTGTTTTTT
CASGLGLAGVEDTGELFF
>TRBV12-3/TRBV12-4|TRBD2|NA|TRBJ2-2
TGTGCCAGCAGTTTGCTTGGCGGGAGCGGGGAGCTGTTTTTT
CASSLLGGSGELFF
>TRBV12-3/TRBV12-4|NA|few|TRBJ2-1
TGTGCCAGCAGTTATACAGGGCCCAACAATGAGCAGTTCTTC
CASSYTGPNNEQFF
>TRBV7-2|NA|NA|TRBJ2-7
TGTGCCAGCAGCTTACAGATTCAGGGGCGAACCCCCTACGAGCAGTACTTC
CASSLQIQGRTPYEQYF
>TRBV18|NA|NA|TRBJ1-1
TGTGCCAGCTCACCGGGGGAGGGCCGCGCGACTGAAGCTTTCTTT
CASSPGEGRATEAFF
>TRBV24-1|NA|few|TRBJ2-1
TGTGCCACCAGTGATTTACGGGGCAATGAGCAGTTCTTC
CATSDLRGNEQFF
>TRBV6-6|NA|few|TRBJ2-2
TGTGCCAGCAGGCCCCTCGCGAACACCGGGGAGCTGTTTTTT
CASRPLANTGELFF
>TRBV28|NA|NA|TRBJ2-7
TGTGCCAGCCACTCGACGGATATCTACGAGCAGTACTTC
CASHSTDIYEQYF
>TRBV29-1|NA|NA|TRBJ2-7
TGCAGCGTCTCCCCGGGCCGAAGCTACGAGCAGTACTTC
CSVSPGRSYEQYF
>TRBV7-9|NA|NA|TRBJ1-2
TGTGCCAGCAGCCCGATGGGGGGGGCTAACTATGGCTACACCTTC
CASSPMGGANYGYTF
>TRBV9|NA|NA|TRBJ1-5
TGTGCCAGCAGCGTTACGGACGGGATCAATCAGCCCCAGCATTTT
CASSVTDGINQPQHF
>TRBV7-6|TRBD1|once|TRBJ1-1
TGTGCCAGCAGCTTTCGGGCCGGTCAGGGGGCCGCTGAAGCTTTCTTT
CASSFRAGQGAAEAFF
>TRBV7-8|NA|many|TRBJ1-1
TGTGCCAGCAGCCACGGGCCCGTCACTGAAGCTTTCTTT
CASSHGPVTEAFF
>TRBV4-2|NA|few|TRBJ1-3
TGTGCCAGCAGCCAAGAAATTGGAAACACCATATATTTT
CASSQEIGNTIYF
>TRBV7-9|NA|few|TRBJ2-1
TGTGCCAGCAGCTTAGACTACCCCTTGGCCAATGAGCAGTTCTTC
CASSLDYPLANEQFF
>TRBV28|TRBD2|NA|TRBJ2-1
TGTGCCAGCAGCCCTCTAGCGGGAATCAACAATGAGCAGTTCTTC
CASSPLAGINNEQFF
>TRBV28|TRBD2|NA|TRBJ2-3
TGTGCCAGCAGGACTAGCGGGAGAGGGACAGATACGCAGTATTTT
CASRTSGRGTDTQYF
>TRBV28|NA|few|TRBJ1-5
TGTGCCAGCAGTTCCAACCAGGGATATAGCAATCAGCCCCAGCATTTT
CASSSNQGYSNQPQHF
>TRBV7-6|NA|few|TRBJ1-1
TGTGCCAGCAGCTTATCAGGGAGGCACGGTGAAGCTTTCTTT
CASSLSGRHGEAFF
>TRBV27|NA|NA|TRBJ1-1
TGTGCCAGCAGTTTACAGGGGCCGTCCGGACGACTAGGTGAAGCTTTCTTT
CASSLQGPSGRLGEAFF
>TRBV6-2/TRBV6-3|NA|NA|TRBJ1-1
TGTGCCACCAGAAAAACAGGGTTAAACACTGAAGCTTTCTTT
CATRKTGLNTEAFF
>TRBV28|NA|NA|TRBJ1-5
TGTGCCAGCAGTTCCCTCGGACAAGCGTATCAGCCCCAGCATTTT
CASSSLGQAYQPQHF
>TRBV5-5|NA|NA|TRBJ2-3
TGTGCCAGCAGATTAGGACTTAGTAGCACAGATACGCAGTATTTT
CASRLGLSSTDTQYF
>TRBV6-1|NA|NA|TRBJ1-1
TGTGCCAGCTGTCGAAAAGGCACAGGGAATGGTTTACTATTTGCTGAAGCTTTCTTT
CASCRKGTGNGLLFAEAFF
>TRBV12-3/TRBV12-4|NA|NA|TRBJ1-2
TGTGCCAGCAGTTTAGGTCCCCCGGGCTCCGCCGGCTACACCTTC
CASSLGPPGSAGYTF
>TRBV3-1|NA|NA|TRBJ2-1
TGTGCCAGCAGCCAATCGGGGATGAGCTCCTACAATGAGCAGTTCTTC
CASSQSGMSSYNEQFF
>TRBV19|NA|NA|TRBJ1-5
TGTGCCAGTAGTAGACAGGCAAAGCAGCCCCAGCATTTT
CASSRQAKQPQHF
>TRBV28|NA|NA|TRBJ2-5
TGTGCCAGCAGTTTTTCGGGGGCAGGGACGGCGTTGGGGGAGACCCAGTACTTC
CASSFSGAGTALGETQYF
>TRBV2|NA|few|TRBJ1-1
TGTGCCAGCAGTGAAGTCCTGGTGGGGGTCACTGAAGCTTTCTTT
CASSEVLVGVTEAFF
>TRBV5-6|NA|few|TRBJ1-1
TGTGCCAGCAGCTTGACCGGGGTCGATGAAGCTTTCTTT
CASSLTGVDEAFF
>TRBV3-1|TRBD1|few|TRBJ2-7
TGTGCCAGCAGCCAAAGGGGACAGGGGAATCTCGAGCAGTACTTC
CASSQRGQGNLEQYF
>TRBV7-9|NA|NA|TRBJ1-4
TGTGCCAGCAGCTTAGATCGGTCGGGGGCAGGGATCCGGGAAAAACTGTTTTTT
CASSLDRSGAGIREKLFF
>TRBV7-4|NA|NA|TRBJ2-5
TGTGCCAGCAGCCCTAGACACGAAGAGACCCAGTACTTC
CASSPRHEETQYF